This T cell receptor (beta chain) was identified in a study of shared clonotypes between healthy human individuals (dated by TCRdb to the early 2020s). Some background on the complete study: The cohort included three men and a couple of women between 18 and 49 years of age. To estimate repertoire size and how much clonotype sharing occurs between individuals, the study deeply sequenced the blood TCR repertoires of five healthy adults. Per donor, leukapheresis produced somewhere between about 0.94 and 9 billion PBMCs. Per donor, three plates each were used for CD4 naive and CD4 memory, two for CD8 naive, and one for CD8 memory. Libraries were prepared and TCR repertoires were sequenced by different laboratories using diverse techniques, in order to increase sequencing depth and limit assay-specific biases.

Using the deep immunoSEQ assay, TCR CDR3 regions were amplified from genomic DNA by multiplex PCR. For each cell subset, the extracted genomic DNA was distributed evenly across all wells of several immunoSEQ 96-well plates, and each plate served as one replicate. Each replicate PCR for sorted subsets received approximately 220 ng genomic DNA, equal to roughly 29,000 T cell genomes. The purified libraries were quantified using a Qubit 3.0 fluorometer, sized with a Bioanalyzer 2100, and then quantified again using the KAPA Library Quantification kit. Each immunoSEQ 96-well plate was sequenced on its own single-read 150-cycle Illumina NextSeq 550 flow cell. The authors processed their data as follows. The immunoSEQ output contained only junctional sequences without quality scores, so filtering could not match that applied to full-length reads. Sequences were annotated with PyIR, a Python wrapper for IgBLAST v1.9, and V/J genes and CDR3 were assigned using IMGT germline references. Reads with weak V/J assignments (E-value above 1e-6), missing CDR3, stop codons, out-of-frame junctions, or ambiguous translated residues were removed. V3J clonotypes were defined as sequences sharing the same inferred V gene, J gene, and CDR3 amino acid sequence. Percentage overlap between repertoires was calculated by dividing the number of shared unique clonotypes by the size of the smaller repertoire. Richness of each repertoire was evaluated using RTK rarefaction, the Chao1 estimator, and Recon v2.1 estimates of unobserved clonotypes. OLGA was used to compute generation probabilities for all TCRbeta clonotypes that the gDNA method yielded from four donors. The table comes from immuneACCESS by way of TCRdb, which keeps in-frame sequences with V and J called. Part of the clones is missing from these tables; in studies checked, under half for an unresolved V gene and the rest for unknown reasons. V, J and clone size are taken as reported in that table, and D and trimming were inferred from the DNA itself. This sample gives 2 million to 2.5 million clones in total; nearly 97% of them show up just once. More than 0.1% of the sample belongs to the ten largest clones.

About this clone itself: No cognate antigen has been identified for it. No much larger clonotype is one base removed from it; base qualities were not supplied.

Beyond this particular receptor, the publication reports: Sampling was restricted to blood, and TCR repertoires in tissues likely differ from the TCR repertoires found in blood. Compared with non-shared clonotypes, clonotypes shared by all four sorted-subset donors had higher generation probabilities. The genetic and exposure-history diversity represented was limited by the small number of donors. Incomplete sequencing was indicated by rarefaction of sorted-subset datasets, despite the large sequencing depth. Estimated clonotype richness was generally larger for naive than for memory subsets. Pairwise subsampling indicated that sequencing depth was expected to affect the degree of clonotype sharing among donors. When a handful of donors were compared, the shared fraction of clonotypes was 5% to 6.5% for naive CD4, 3% to 4% for naive CD8, more than 2% for memory CD4, and approximately 0.4% for memory CD8.

Inclusive of the bounding cysteine and phenylalanine, the CDR3 is 16 residues long. Just CDR3 DNA is preserved here, 48 bases in frame from base 1. Compared with germline, V lacks 5 bases and J lacks 3 bases; bases without a gene match: 9. From a lookup of the germline V gene, CDR1 and CDR2 are SGHVS and FQNEAQ. The donors were healthy, HIV-negative adults with no recently reported acute infections or vaccinations. Only Caucasian adults living in Nashville, Tennessee, USA were represented among the donors. CD4+ T cells were enriched by magnetic negative selection; naive cells were then positively selected on CD45RA, and the negative fraction formed the memory subset. Blood was obtained by leukapheresis, after which PBMCs were separated by Ficoll-Histopaque density gradient centrifugation and cryopreserved in liquid nitrogen vapor phase. Purity and quantity of every magnetically sorted T cell population were checked by analytical flow cytometry. From each sorted fraction, genomic DNA was isolated and quantified by UV absorbance on a Nanodrop 2000c.

The sequence derives from a man younger than 35 in good health. Material: naive CD4+ T cells sorted from blood. The cell subset or site label, read with the paper, signifies: CD45RA+ positively selected. The chain was built from TRBV7-8 and TRBJ1-3; 8 middle bases align to TRBD1. For the CDR3, the sequence is CASSPGAGGVGNTIYF. The nucleotides read TGTGCCAGCAGCCCTGGAGCAGGGGGCGTTGGAAACACCATATATTTT.